The present TCR beta chain was sequenced within a study of blood T cells in healthy people across ages. This clonotype showed up many times. PCR was performed a second time for roughly 7 to 11 cycles using a sample-barcoded 5' primer and a J-beta primer mix. TCRdb re-derived calls from the 5' RACE reads in MiXCR, one entry per CDR3 protein. Among approximately 2,000,000 distinct CDR3 sequences listed, 39% were seen once. The CDR3 spans 14 residues. With V trimmed by 5 bases and J by 8 bases, 11 bases remained unmatched. The receptor was isolated from a human donor in good health. Sequences were obtained from blood. The rearrangement uses TRBV12-3 or TRBV12-4 and TRBJ1-2; 7 bases align to TRBD1. For the CDR3, the DNA is TGTGCCAGCAGTCGGACTACAGGGGACAAGGGCTACACCTTC. It specifies CASSRTTGDKGYTF.